These 30 T cell receptor beta chains came from one sample sequenced in a study of blood T cell repertoires in COVID-19. Only in-frame clones appear in the TCRdb table, and some are missing; sequencing was by immunoSEQ multiplex PCR. The sample records more than 95,000 clones, roughly 84% being singletons. The specimen was peripheral blood. The receptor source for this set is a woman aged 55-70 years in a cohort sampled during active or convalescent COVID-19.

This rearrangement joins TRBV2 to TRBJ1-1, with D hard to call. V was shortened by 4 bases and J by 3 bases, with 9 bases between the two germline ends. The CDR3 is made up of 13 amino acids. CDR1 SNHLY and CDR2 FYNNEI come from the germline V gene. CDR3 loop: CASSVDGDTEAFF. The CDR3 bases are TGTGCCAGCAGTGTGGACGGGGACACTGAAGCTTTCTTT.

The chain joins TRBV5-4 to TRBJ2-7, with a tentative D call TRBD2 (6 bases). Germline values: CDR1 SGHNT, CDR2 YYREEE (reference sequence). This CDR3 has 15 amino acids. With 4 bases removed from V and 4 bases from J, the gap between germline ends came to 18 bases. CDR3 in amino acids: CASSLGGVEQYEQYF. CDR3 DNA sequence: TGTGCCAGCAGCCTGGGGGGAGTAGAACAATACGAGCAGTACTTC.

J is TRBJ2-5 and V is TRBV4-1; D is possibly TRBD2 (5 bases). Germline assignment: CDR1 MGHRA and CDR2 YSYEKL. CDR3 size: 15 residues. With 1 base removed from V and 3 bases from J, the gap between germline ends came to 12 bases. Here the CDR3 reads CASSQVRTLEETQYF. The CDR3 bases are TGCGCCAGCAGCCAAGTTCGGACTCTTGAAGAGACCCAGTACTTC.

The V call is TRBV3-1 (or the pseudogene TRBV3-2), the J call TRBJ2-3; TRBD1 matches 9 bases. This CDR3 is built from 15 residues. Germline CDR1 LGHDT, CDR2 YNNKEL (reference sequence). The junction had 5 bases not matched to a gene; V was cut back by 3 bases and J by 4 bases. CDR3: CASSQPGTGSDTQYF. The CDR3 coding sequence is TGTGCCAGCAGCCAGCCCGGGACAGGGTCAGATACGCAGTATTTT.

V is TRBV10-3 and J is TRBJ1-2; D is perhaps TRBD1 (5 bases). The V gene lost 3 bases and the J gene lost 6 bases, with 14 bases spanning the gap. The CDR3 consists of 14 residues. The germline gives CDR1 ENHRY, CDR2 SYGVKD. This chain's CDR3 is CAISDYKGEDGYTF. The CDR3 nucleotides are TGTGCCATCAGTGATTACAAAGGGGAAGATGGCTACACCTTC.

V is TRBV6-6 and J is TRBJ2-1, with TRBD1 identical over 7 bases. Germline CDR1 MNHNY, CDR2 SVGAGI (reference sequence). The length of the CDR3 is 16 residues. The V segment lost 6 bases and the J segment 4 bases; nucleotides outside the gene matches: 12. CDR3 DNA sequence: TGTGCCAGCAGCCCGGGAAGGGACAGAGTATACAATGAGCAGTTCTTC. Its translation is CASSPGRDRVYNEQFF.

A single count supports this clone. CDR3 loop: CASRELAGGNNEQFF. In DNA form, the CDR3 reads TGTGCCAGCAGGGAACTAGCGGGGGGGAACAATGAGCAGTTCTTC. The gene calls are TRBV2 and TRBJ2-1, with 13 bases lining up with TRBD2. Germline loops: CDR1 SNHLY, CDR2 FYNNEI. V trimming: 6 bases; J trimming: 5 bases; junction bases outside the gene matches: 4. This CDR3 has 15 amino acids.

The chain links TRBV7-2 to TRBJ2-1, with a weak D call TRBD2 (7 bases). Germline CDR1 reads SGHTA; CDR2 reads FQGNSA. The CDR3 runs 16 residues. Trimming pared 5 bases from V and 0 bases from J, leaving 14 bases between. The CDR3 reads CASSDGRGLSYNEQFF. CDR3 nucleotides: TGTGCCAGCAGCGACGGGCGGGGGCTCTCCTACAATGAGCAGTTCTTC.

The V and J genes are TRBV7-6 and TRBJ2-6, with D maybe TRBD2 (5 bases). In germline, CDR1 is SGHVS, CDR2 FNYEAQ. The CDR3 spans 17 residues. The V and J ends lost 1 base and 0 bases respectively, with 10 bases between them. The CDR3 coding sequence is TGTGCCAGCAGCTTAGAATCGGGGTTCTCTGGGGCCAACGTCCTGACTTTC. This gives the protein CASSLESGFSGANVLTF. The whole variable domain, remainder taken from reference TRBV7-6 and TRBJ2-6, is GAGVSQSPRYKVTKRGQDVALRCDPISGHVSLYWYRQALGQGPEFLTYFNYEAQQDKSGLPNDRFSAERPEGSISTLTIQRTEQRDSAMYRCASSLESGFSGANVLTFGAGSRLTVL.

V usage is TRBV7-9 and J usage is TRBJ1-2; TRBD1 is a possible D gene (6 bases). The CDR3 totals 16 residues. The germline V gene has CDR1 SEHNR and CDR2 FQNEAQ (reference sequence). The V end lost 6 bases, the J end lost 3 bases, and 20 bases lay between the germline ends. In DNA form, the CDR3 reads TGTGCCAGCAGTTCCCCCGGTCTAAAGGGGGACTATGGCTACACCTTC. Translated, it gives CASSSPGLKGDYGYTF.

J is TRBJ1-3 and V is TRBV15; D might be TRBD1 (6 bases). The CDR3 has 15 amino acids. The germline V and J ends were trimmed by 2 bases and 2 bases, with 10 bases remaining between them. Looked up from germline, CDR1 is LNHNV and CDR2 is YYDKDF (reference sequence). The CDR3 DNA follows: TGTGCCACCAGCAGAACCAGGGGAACTGGAAACACCATATATTTT. It translates to CATSRTRGTGNTIYF.

The chain couples TRBV2 to TRBJ1-1; D call uncertain. Trimming took off 6 bases at V and 1 base at J, with 9 bases between the two ends. The CDR3 loop spans 13 amino acids. The germline V gene encodes CDR1 SNHLY and CDR2 FYNNEI. CDR3 residues: CASREVGNTEAFF. In nucleotides, the CDR3 is TGTGCCAGCAGAGAGGTCGGGAACACTGAAGCTTTCTTT.

The CDR3 loop reads CASSRRDTSLGQYF. The CDR3 DNA sequence: TGTGCCAGCAGCCGACGGGACACCTCCCTCGGGCAGTACTTC. The chain has TRBV14 and TRBJ2-7, with a tentative D call TRBD1 (6 bases). CDR1 is SGHDN and CDR2 is FVKESK in the germline V gene. V was clipped by 4 bases and J by 9 bases, with 19 bases between them. The CDR3 spans 14 residues. The full variable domain, with the rest looked up from reference TRBV14 and TRBJ2-7, is EAGVTQFPSHSVIEKGQTVTLRCDPISGHDNLYWYRRVMGKEIKFLLHFVKESKQDESGMPNNRFLAERTGGTYSTLKVQPAELEDSGVYFCASSRRDTSLGQYFGPGTRLTVT.

The V call is TRBV10-1, the J call TRBJ2-7; D might be TRBD2 (5 bases). Germline CDR1 reads WNHNN; CDR2 reads SYGVQD (reference sequence). Deletions cut 8 bases from V and 1 base from J, with 12 bases between. CDR3 length: 13 amino acids. As DNA, the CDR3 is TGCGCCAGCTCAAACGGGGTATCCTACGAGCAGTACTTC. This encodes CASSNGVSYEQYF.

V gene TRBV3-1 (or the pseudogene TRBV3-2) combines with J gene TRBJ2-1; 8 bases fit TRBD2. The CDR3 runs to 15 residues. The junction had 3 bases not matched to a gene; V was cut back by 1 base and J by 4 bases. Germline-derived CDR1 and CDR2 are LGHDT and YNNKEL (reference sequence). CDR3 amino acids: CASSQVSGVYNEQFF. The CDR3, as DNA: TGTGCCAGCAGCCAAGTTAGCGGGGTTTACAATGAGCAGTTCTTC.

This clone was counted between two and nine times. This sequence joins TRBV15 and TRBJ2-6; 7 bases align to TRBD2. V shed 5 bases, J shed 4 bases, and the junction held 8 bases outside the gene matches. Germline V gives CDR1 LNHNV, CDR2 YYDKDF (reference sequence). The CDR3 consists of 16 residues. The DNA for the CDR3 is TGTGCCACCAGCCCGGGGGGACCATCCGGGGCCAACGTCCTGACTTTC. Translated: CATSPGGPSGANVLTF.

The gene calls are TRBV29-1 and TRBJ2-1; D ambiguous. Per the germline V gene, CDR1 is SQVTM and CDR2 is ANQGSEA. This CDR3 contains 13 residues. V gave up 3 bases and J gave up 3 bases, with 9 bases separating them. CDR3 in DNA: TGCAGCGTTGAGAGCACAGTCTACAATGAGCAGTTCTTC. It translates to CSVESTVYNEQFF.

This clone was detected only once. The chain carries TRBV19 and TRBJ1-4; 8 bases map to TRBD1. The germline gives CDR1 LNHDA, CDR2 SQIVND (reference sequence). The CDR3 extends over 15 amino acids. V shed 5 bases, J shed 6 bases, and the junction held 8 bases outside the gene matches. As DNA, the CDR3 is TGTGCCAGTAGTCGGAGAACAGGGGGTTATGAAAAACTGTTTTTT. Its translation: CASSRRTGGYEKLFF.

This chain links TRBV19 with TRBJ1-2, with TRBD1 identical over 7 bases. CDR3 length: 13 amino acids. After removal of 3 bases from V and 6 bases from J, the junction contained 4 bases not matched to a gene. Germline V gene data show CDR1 as LNHDA and CDR2 as SQIVND (reference sequence). The CDR3 sequence is CASSIITGDGYTF. In DNA, the CDR3 is TGTGCCAGTAGTATTATTACAGGGGATGGCTACACCTTC.

This rearrangement joins TRBV5-1 to TRBJ2-7; 9 bases agree with TRBD1. J was trimmed by 5 bases and V by 4 bases; bases with no gene match: 13. Germline V CDR1 and CDR2: SGHRS, YFSETQ. This CDR3 is 16 amino acids long. CDR3 bases: TGCGCCAGCAGCCCGACGGGGACAGGGCCCTGGGACGAGCAGTACTTC. This translates into CASSPTGTGPWDEQYF.

The V gene is TRBV28, the J gene TRBJ2-3, with D uncertain. The CDR3 is 15 amino acids. V lost 2 bases, J lost 0 bases, and 9 bases lay in between. The germline V gene encodes CDR1 MDHEN and CDR2 SYDVKM. The CDR3 DNA follows: TGTGCCAGCAGTTTAGTTCAGGCTAGCACAGATACGCAGTATTTT. Encoded protein: CASSLVQASTDTQYF.

The chain is built from TRBV5-4 and TRBJ2-7; 8 bases map to TRBD2. CDR1 is SGHNT, CDR2 YYREEE, per germline (reference sequence). The CDR3 consists of 13 residues. Trimming at V came to 3 bases and at J to 5 bases, leaving 4 bases not matched to a gene. The chain's CDR3 is CASSSPGGNEQYF. The CDR3 DNA reads TGTGCCAGCAGCTCTCCGGGAGGGAACGAGCAGTACTTC.

V usage is TRBV25-1 and J usage is TRBJ2-1; D unresolved. The V end was cut by 3 bases, the J end by 10 bases, with 16 bases between. Germline lookup yields CDR1 MGHDK and CDR2 SYGVNS. This CDR3 spans 14 amino acids. The CDR3 region has the DNA TGTGCCAGCAGTGACTATGGGCACGCTATGGAGCAGTTCTTC. Amino acids: CASSDYGHAMEQFF.

This clone has more than one count but fewer than ten. The chain is built from TRBV28 and TRBJ2-1; D might be TRBD2 (6 bases). Germline V gene data show CDR1 as MDHEN and CDR2 as SYDVKM. With 3 bases removed from V and 5 bases from J, the gap between germline ends came to 32 bases. CDR3 length: 21 residues. The CDR3 reads CASSFPPRGTQRALADNEQFF. The CDR3 nucleotides are TGTGCCAGCAGTTTCCCTCCCCGCGGGACCCAGCGGGCCTTGGCTGACAATGAGCAGTTCTTC.

This clone turned up a few times. The J gene is TRBJ2-7, the V gene TRBV11-2; 12 nucleotides agree with TRBD2. The CDR3 is made up of 17 amino acids. Per germline, CDR1 SGHAT and CDR2 FQNNGV. V gave up 5 bases and J gave up 1 base; unmatched junction bases: 9. The chain's CDR3 is CASSALAGGFRSYEQYF. The CDR3 region has the DNA TGTGCCAGCAGCGCACTAGCGGGAGGTTTTCGTTCCTACGAGCAGTACTTC. Based on the CDR3 plus reference TRBV11-2 and TRBJ2-7, the full variable domain is EAGVAQSPRYKIIEKRQSVAFWCNPISGHATLYWYQQILGQGPKLLIQFQNNGVVDDSQLPKDRFSAERLKGVDSTLKIQPAKLEDSAVYLCASSALAGGFRSYEQYFGPGTRLTVT.

The V and J genes are TRBV4-1 and TRBJ2-1, with a weak D call TRBD1 (6 bases). This CDR3 region has 17 residues. Germline loops: CDR1 MGHRA, CDR2 YSYEKL. Trimming cost V 4 bases and J 4 bases, with 20 bases left between them. The CDR3 coding sequence is TGCGCCAGCAGCCCGGTGGGTGTGGGGGCTGGGTACAATGAGCAGTTCTTC. Encoded protein: CASSPVGVGAGYNEQFF.

This chain joins TRBV25-1 and TRBJ2-3; 9 nucleotides line up with TRBD2. The CDR3 runs 15 residues. Germline CDR1 and CDR2: MGHDK and SYGVNS. The V gene end was trimmed by 4 bases and the J gene end by 0 bases; junction bases not matched to a gene: 2. Written as DNA, the CDR3 is TGTGCCAGCAGTGGACTAGCGGCTAGCACAGATACGCAGTATTTT. It is translated as CASSGLAASTDTQYF.

The chain uses TRBV10-2 and TRBJ2-7, with 13 bases that match TRBD2. Trimming removed 4 bases from V and 1 base from J; junction bases left unmatched: 1. This CDR3 comprises 15 residues. Germline CDR1 reads WSHSY; CDR2 reads SAAADI. The CDR3 DNA is TGCGCCAGCAGTGTGACTAGCGGGGGGTCCTACGAGCAGTACTTC. Translated: CASSVTSGGSYEQYF.

The V and J genes are TRBV6-4 and TRBJ1-5, with TRBD1 matching 8 bases. The V gene's germline CDR1 is MRHNA and CDR2 SNTAGT. The ends lost 4 bases at V and 5 bases at J; junction bases unmatched: 10. This CDR3 comprises 16 residues. The CDR3 DNA is TGTGCCAGCAGTGCCCTTAGGTCCAGGGGGCATCAGCCCCAGCATTTT. This encodes CASSALRSRGHQPQHF.

A few counts support this clone. The rearrangement uses TRBV5-4 and TRBJ2-7; TRBD2 matches 7 bases. CDR1 is SGHNT, CDR2 YYREEE, per germline (reference sequence). Trimming took 4 bases from V and 6 from J; bases not matched to a gene: 19. This CDR3 has 17 amino acids. CDR3 loop: CASSRPGLADMGGEQYF. CDR3 sequence (DNA): TGTGCCAGCAGCCGTCCCGGGCTAGCGGATATGGGAGGCGAGCAGTACTTC.